The TCR beta chain under discussion was sequenced for a study of regulatory T cells. This CDR3 has 13 residues. The V and J ends lost 7 bases and 6 bases respectively, with 15 bases between them. Germline V lookup: CDR1 MNHNS, CDR2 SASEGT. Study conclusions and caveats: In patients, unique TRB V-J pairs were restricted and V/J usage skewed, especially in Tregs.

In regard to this clone: Its specificity is not known.

Amplification used 52 TRBV primers and 13 TRBJ primers. Produced via immunoSEQ multiplex PCR; TCRdb's table is partial and in-frame only. The profile shows over 9,000 clones, approximately 84% of them singletons. This sequence was found in a person in their late teens or twenties with CD3G deficiency. The sample taken for sequencing was CD8+ T cells sorted from blood. The chain combines TRBV6-1 with TRBJ2-5; tentative D call: TRBD2 (5 bases). CDR3 loop: CASTGSSLKTQYF. The CDR3 DNA reads TGTGCCAGCACTGGATCTAGCTTGAAGACCCAGTACTTC.